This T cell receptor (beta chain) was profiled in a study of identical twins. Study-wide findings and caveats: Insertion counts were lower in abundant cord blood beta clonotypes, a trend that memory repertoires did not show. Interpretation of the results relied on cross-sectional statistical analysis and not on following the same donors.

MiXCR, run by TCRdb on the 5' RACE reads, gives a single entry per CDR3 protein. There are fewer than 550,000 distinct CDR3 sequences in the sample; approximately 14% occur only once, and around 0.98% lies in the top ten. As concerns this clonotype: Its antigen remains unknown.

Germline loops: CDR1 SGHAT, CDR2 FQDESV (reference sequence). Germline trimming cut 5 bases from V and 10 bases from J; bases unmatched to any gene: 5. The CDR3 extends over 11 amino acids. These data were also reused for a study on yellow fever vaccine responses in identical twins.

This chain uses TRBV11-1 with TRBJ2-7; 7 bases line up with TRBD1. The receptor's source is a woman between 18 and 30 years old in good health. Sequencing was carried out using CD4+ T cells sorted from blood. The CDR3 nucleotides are TGTGCCAGCAGCCTACAGGGGAACCAGTACTTC. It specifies CASSLQGNQYF.